This is a list of T cell receptor beta chains from one sample in a study of PD-L1 blockade in urothelial cancer. The protocol was immunoSEQ multiplex PCR, while the TCRdb copy is restricted to in-frame clones and leaves out a portion. The sample includes some 89,000 clones, around 85% of them seen just once. Sequencing used PBMCs, obtained around atezolizumab (anti-PD-L1) treatment. Receptors were obtained from a man aged 55-75 years with urothelial cancer. Each CDR3 is given with its conserved first and last residue. The D gene is left open where the match is weak. Not all rows give a size; the values are once, few, many and, for expanded clones, a class.

d_call	v_call	clone_size	j_call	cdr3_aa	cdr3_nt
NA	TRBV25-1	NA	TRBJ1-3	CASTPGGGNTIYF	TGTGCCAGCACGCCCGGGGGTGGAAACACCATATATTTT
NA	TRBV18	NA	TRBJ2-5	CASSPRGIGGTSLETQYF	TGTGCCAGCTCACCAAGAGGGATTGGGGGGACCTCATTGGAGACCCAGTACTTC
NA	TRBV10-3	NA	TRBJ2-5	CAISDADRGRGTQYF	TGTGCCATCAGTGACGCAGACCGGGGTCGGGGGACCCAGTACTTC
TRBD2	TRBV5-1	NA	TRBJ2-5	CASTGLAGVETQYF	TGCGCCAGCACCGGCCTAGCGGGAGTAGAGACCCAGTACTTC
NA	TRBV10-3	once	TRBJ2-2	CAISESNFWGDSDGELFF	TGTGCCATCAGTGAGTCGAACTTCTGGGGAGATTCGGACGGGGAGCTGTTTTTT
TRBD1	TRBV6-5	NA	TRBJ2-7	CASKRTGSSYEQYF	TGTGCCAGTAAACGGACAGGGAGCTCCTACGAGCAGTACTTC
NA	TRBV9	NA	TRBJ1-1	CASSVVAGNTEAFF	TGTGCCAGCAGCGTAGTAGCGGGGAACACTGAAGCTTTCTTT
NA	TRBV7-9	few	TRBJ2-7	CASRAEDYEQYF	TGTGCCAGCAGAGCCGAGGATTACGAGCAGTACTTC
TRBD1	TRBV5-4	NA	TRBJ2-7	CASVDTGGSYEQYF	TGTGCCAGCGTAGATACAGGGGGCTCCTACGAGCAGTACTTC
TRBD1	TRBV30	NA	TRBJ1-2	CAWSGTGIYGYTF	TGTGCCTGGAGTGGGACAGGCATCTATGGCTACACCTTC
NA	TRBV11-2	NA	TRBJ1-2	CASSPSGANYGYTF	TGTGCCAGCAGCCCGTCGGGGGCTAACTATGGCTACACCTTC
TRBD2	TRBV7-2	NA	TRBJ2-7	CASSSTLAGGYEQYF	TGTGCCAGCAGTTCAACTCTAGCGGGGGGCTACGAGCAGTACTTC
NA	TRBV7-8	NA	TRBJ2-3	CASSINTDTQYF	TGTGCCAGCAGCATAAACACAGATACGCAGTATTTT
NA	TRBV7-3	NA	TRBJ2-2	CASSQGQAGRGGELFF	TGTGCCAGCAGCCAGGGGCAGGCTGGCCGGGGAGGGGAGCTGTTTTTT
NA	TRBV4-1	NA	TRBJ1-2	CASSQGGQYGYTF	TGCGCCAGCAGCCAAGGGGGACAATATGGCTACACCTTC
NA	TRBV7-6	NA	TRBJ2-7	CASSSGLLSEQYF	TGTGCCAGCAGCTCGGGACTTCTCTCCGAGCAGTACTTC
NA	TRBV7-9	NA	TRBJ2-7	CASSLGHSYEQYF	TGTGCCAGCAGCTTGGGACACTCCTACGAGCAGTACTTC
NA	TRBV27	NA	TRBJ2-1	CASWRGVGLREQFF	TGTGCCAGTTGGAGGGGCGTCGGGCTGCGTGAGCAGTTCTTC
TRBD1	TRBV6-1	NA	TRBJ1-4	CASSKTGVEKLFF	TGTGCCAGCTCAAAGACAGGGGTCGAAAAACTGTTTTTT
TRBD1	TRBV6-5	NA	TRBJ1-4	CASSNRDREKLFF	TGTGCCAGCAGTAATCGGGACAGAGAAAAACTGTTTTTT
TRBD2	TRBV10-3	NA	TRBJ2-7	CAISGTRGEMGEQYF	TGTGCCATTTCCGGGACTAGGGGGGAAATGGGGGAGCAGTACTTC
NA	TRBV29-1	once	TRBJ2-1	CSVVVSASFEQFF	TGCAGCGTTGTTGTATCCGCTAGCTTTGAGCAGTTCTTC
TRBD1	TRBV30	few	TRBJ1-1	CAWTGQTNTEAFF	TGTGCCTGGACGGGACAGACGAACACTGAAGCTTTCTTT
TRBD2	TRBV7-3	NA	TRBJ2-3	CASSTTSGGTDTQYF	TGTGCCAGCAGCACGACTAGCGGTGGCACAGATACGCAGTATTTT
TRBD2	TRBV6-5	NA	TRBJ2-3	CASSYSGSGTGDTQYF	TGTGCCAGCAGTTACTCAGGTAGCGGGACTGGAGATACGCAGTATTTT
TRBD1	TRBV7-2	NA	TRBJ2-2	CASSSRQQGAGELFF	TGTGCCAGCAGCTCGAGACAACAGGGGGCCGGGGAGCTGTTTTTT
NA	TRBV11-2	NA	TRBJ2-5	CASSPVGRRNQETQYF	TGTGCCAGCAGTCCCGTGGGTCGGCGGAACCAAGAGACCCAGTACTTC
NA	TRBV19	NA	TRBJ2-1	CASSTPGLADEQFF	TGTGCCAGTAGTACTCCGGGCCTAGCCGATGAGCAGTTCTTC
NA	TRBV11-3	NA	TRBJ1-2	CASSLDPGREGGYTF	TGTGCCAGCAGCTTAGATCCGGGCAGGGAAGGAGGCTACACCTTC